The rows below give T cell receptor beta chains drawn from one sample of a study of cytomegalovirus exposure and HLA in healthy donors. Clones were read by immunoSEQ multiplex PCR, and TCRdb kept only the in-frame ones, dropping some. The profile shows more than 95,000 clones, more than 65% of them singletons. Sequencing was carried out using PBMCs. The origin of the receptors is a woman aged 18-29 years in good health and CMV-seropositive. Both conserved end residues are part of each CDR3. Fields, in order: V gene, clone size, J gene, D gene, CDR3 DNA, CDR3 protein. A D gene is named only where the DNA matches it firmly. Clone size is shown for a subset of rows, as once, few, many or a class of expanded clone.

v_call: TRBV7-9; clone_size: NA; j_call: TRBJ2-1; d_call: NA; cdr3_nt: TGTGCCAGCAGCTCCGTCAGTGGGAGGTACAATGAGCAGTTCTTC; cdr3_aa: CASSSVSGRYNEQFF
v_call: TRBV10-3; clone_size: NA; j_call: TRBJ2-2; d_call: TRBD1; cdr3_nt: TGTGCCATCAGTGGGCCGGGACAGATAACCGGGGAGCTGTTTTTT; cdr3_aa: CAISGPGQITGELFF
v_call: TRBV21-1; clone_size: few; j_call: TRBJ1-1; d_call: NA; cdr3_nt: TGTGCCAGCGGGGGATTTACCATCAGGGGGCGCGGGGAAGCTTTCTTT; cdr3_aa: CASGGFTIRGRGEAFF
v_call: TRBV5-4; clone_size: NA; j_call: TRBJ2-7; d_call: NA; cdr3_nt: TGTGCCAGCAGCCCCGACATCTCCTACGAGCAGTACTTC; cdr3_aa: CASSPDISYEQYF
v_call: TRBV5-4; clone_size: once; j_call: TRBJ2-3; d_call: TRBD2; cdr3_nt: TGTGCCAGCAGCTTGGGTACTAGCGGCACAGATACGCAGTATTTT; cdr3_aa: CASSLGTSGTDTQYF
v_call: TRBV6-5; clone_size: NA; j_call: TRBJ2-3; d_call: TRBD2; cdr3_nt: TGTGCCAGCTCGGGGGGGGCAAACACAGATACGCAGTATTTT; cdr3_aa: CASSGGANTDTQYF
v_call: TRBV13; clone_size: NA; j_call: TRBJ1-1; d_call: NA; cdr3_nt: TGTGCCAGCACCCTGGGGCAATCGAACACTGAAGCTTTCTTT; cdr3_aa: CASTLGQSNTEAFF
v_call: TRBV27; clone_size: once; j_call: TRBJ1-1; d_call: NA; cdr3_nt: TGTGCCAGCAGTTTAGCGGGGCGGAACACTGAAGCTTTCTTT; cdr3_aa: CASSLAGRNTEAFF
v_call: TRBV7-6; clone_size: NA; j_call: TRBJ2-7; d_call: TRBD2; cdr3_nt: TGTGCCAGCAGCTTAGAACTAGCGATAACCTACGAGCAGTACTTC; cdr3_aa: CASSLELAITYEQYF
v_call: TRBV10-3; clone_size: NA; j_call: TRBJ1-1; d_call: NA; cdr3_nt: TGTGCCATCAGTGAGCCCCCGGACAGAATGAACACTGAAGCTTTCTTT; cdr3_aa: CAISEPPDRMNTEAFF
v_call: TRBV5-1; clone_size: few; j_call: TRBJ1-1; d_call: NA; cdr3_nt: TGCGCCAGCAGCTGGGGGACCGGGAGCTCTGAAGCTTTCTTT; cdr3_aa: CASSWGTGSSEAFF
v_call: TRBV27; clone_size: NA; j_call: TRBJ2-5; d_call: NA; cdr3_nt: TGTGCCACCAGCCACGGGACACCCGGAGAGACCCAGTACTTC; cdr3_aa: CATSHGTPGETQYF
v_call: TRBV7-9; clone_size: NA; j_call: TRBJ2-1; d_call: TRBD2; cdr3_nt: TGTGCCAGCAGCTCCGGACTAGCGAGATACAATGAGCAGTTCTTC; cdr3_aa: CASSSGLARYNEQFF
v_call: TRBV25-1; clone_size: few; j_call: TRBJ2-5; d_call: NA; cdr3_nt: TGTGCCAGCAGTGAATGGGACGGAGGGAAGACCCAGTACTTC; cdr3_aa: CASSEWDGGKTQYF
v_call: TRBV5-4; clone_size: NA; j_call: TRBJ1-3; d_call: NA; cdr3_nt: TGTGCCAGCAGCGACTCCAGACTGGTCTCTGGAAACACCATATATTTT; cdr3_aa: CASSDSRLVSGNTIYF
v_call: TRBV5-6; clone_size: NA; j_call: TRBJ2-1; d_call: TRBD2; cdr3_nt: TGTGCCAGCAGCCTACTAGCGGGAGGGCCCAATGAGCAGTTCTTC; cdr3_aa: CASSLLAGGPNEQFF
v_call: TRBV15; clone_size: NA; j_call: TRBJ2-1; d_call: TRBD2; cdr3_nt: TGTGCCACCAGCAGAGCCCGGGGGGGCCTATACAATGAGCAGTTCTTC; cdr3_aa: CATSRARGGLYNEQFF
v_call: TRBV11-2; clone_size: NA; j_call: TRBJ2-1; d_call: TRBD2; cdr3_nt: TGTGCCAGCAGCTCCCTCGGCGGGGGGGTCCACTACAATGAGCAGTTCTTC; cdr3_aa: CASSSLGGGVHYNEQFF
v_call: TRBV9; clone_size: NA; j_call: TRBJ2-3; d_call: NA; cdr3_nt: TGTGCCAGCAGCCCACAGGGCTTCACAGATGCGCGGTATTTT; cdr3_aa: CASSPQGFTDARYF
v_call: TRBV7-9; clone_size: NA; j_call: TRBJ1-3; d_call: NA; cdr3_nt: TGTGCCAGCATCCCGCACCCCCGATTGGGCAACACCATATATTTT; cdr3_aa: CASIPHPRLGNTIYF
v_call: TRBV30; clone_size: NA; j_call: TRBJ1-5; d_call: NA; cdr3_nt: TGTGCCTGGAGACCCCCGGGGGGAGCCAATCAGCCCCAGCATTTT; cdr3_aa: CAWRPPGGANQPQHF
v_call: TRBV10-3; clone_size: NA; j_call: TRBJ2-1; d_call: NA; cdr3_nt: TGTGCCATCAGAAGCTTGCAAGAGGACAATGAGCAGTTCTTC; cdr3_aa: CAIRSLQEDNEQFF
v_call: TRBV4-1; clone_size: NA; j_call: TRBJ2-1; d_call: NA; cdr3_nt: TGCGCCAGCAGCCAAGATGTGGCAACCTACAATGAGCAGTTCTTC; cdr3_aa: CASSQDVATYNEQFF
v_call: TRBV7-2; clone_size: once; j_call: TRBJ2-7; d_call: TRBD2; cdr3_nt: TGTGCCAGCAGCTTAGGCCCCTGGACTAGCGGGAGCTCCTACGAGCAGTACTTC; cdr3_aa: CASSLGPWTSGSSYEQYF
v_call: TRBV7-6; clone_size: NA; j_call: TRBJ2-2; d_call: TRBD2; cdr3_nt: TGTGCCAGCAGCGCTAGACTAGCGGGGGAGAACACCGGGGAGCTGTTTTTT; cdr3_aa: CASSARLAGENTGELFF
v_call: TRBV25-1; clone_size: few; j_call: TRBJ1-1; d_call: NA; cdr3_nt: TGTGCCAGCAGAATGATTGGGGCGAACACTGAAGCTTTCTTT; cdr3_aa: CASRMIGANTEAFF
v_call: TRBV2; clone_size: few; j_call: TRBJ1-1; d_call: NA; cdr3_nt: TGTGCCAGCAGCCGGGGGGAAGGGTGGACGTACTTGAACACTGAAGCTTTCTTT; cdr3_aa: CASSRGEGWTYLNTEAFF
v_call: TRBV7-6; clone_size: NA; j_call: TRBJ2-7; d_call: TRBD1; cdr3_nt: TGTGCCAGCAGCCGCGGACAGGGGATCTACGAGCAGTACTTC; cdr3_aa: CASSRGQGIYEQYF
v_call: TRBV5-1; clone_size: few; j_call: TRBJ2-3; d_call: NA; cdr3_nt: TGCGCCAGCAGCTTAAGTTCGAGATCTAGCACAGATACGCAGTATTTT; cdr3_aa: CASSLSSRSSTDTQYF
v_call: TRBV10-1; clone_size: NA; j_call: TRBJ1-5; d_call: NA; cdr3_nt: TGCGCCAGCAGCGGGGATCAGCCCCAGCATTTT; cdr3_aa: CASSGDQPQHF
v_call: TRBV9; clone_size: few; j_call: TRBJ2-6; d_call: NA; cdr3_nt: TGTGCCAGCAGCGTAGTTGGGACAACTGGGGCCAACGTCCTGACTTTC; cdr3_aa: CASSVVGTTGANVLTF
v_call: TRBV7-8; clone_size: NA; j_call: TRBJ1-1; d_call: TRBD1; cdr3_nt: TGTGCCAGCAGCTCACGACAGGGCCTTACGAACACTGAAGCTTTCTTT; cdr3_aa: CASSSRQGLTNTEAFF
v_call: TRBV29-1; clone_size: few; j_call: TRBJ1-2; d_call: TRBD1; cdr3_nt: TGCAGCGTTGAAATCTCCAGGGGGCAAAACTATGGCTACACCTTC; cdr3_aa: CSVEISRGQNYGYTF